Below are 2 T cell receptor beta chains sequenced from a single sample in a study of T cells after yellow fever vaccination. TCRdb called the 5' RACE reads again in MiXCR, with one record for every CDR3 protein. The sample has hundreds of thousands of distinct CDR3 sequences; less than 4.5% are singletons. The sequences come from PBMCs, collected on the day of the yellow fever booster vaccination. Every receptor here comes from a man aged 18 to 29 who received the YFV17D yellow fever vaccine.

This clonotype was seen a handful of times. The chain couples TRBV20-1 to TRBJ2-1, with TRBD2 matching over 9 bases. V was pared by 5 bases and J by 0 bases, with 2 bases of the junction left unmatched. Germline assignment: CDR1 DFQATT and CDR2 SNEGSKA (reference sequence). The CDR3 totals 14 residues. The chain's CDR3 is CSAPSGVSYNEQFF. Here the CDR3 DNA reads TGCAGTGCTCCTAGCGGGGTCTCCTACAATGAGCAGTTCTTC.

Many counts were recorded for this clonotype. The chain carries TRBV12-3 or TRBV12-4 and TRBJ1-6; no clear D. The CDR3 loop spans 14 amino acids. With 7 bases removed from V and 11 bases from J, the gap between germline ends came to 18 bases. In DNA, the CDR3 is TGTGCCAGCACCTCGGGAGACGCGAAGCCACCCCTCCACTTT. Encoded protein: CASTSGDAKPPLHF.